Listed below are T cell receptor beta chains from one sample, sequenced in a study of spatial heterogeneity in lung cancer. TCRdb re-analysed the 5' RACE reads in MiXCR, keeping a single row per CDR3 protein. The sample gives 40,000 or so distinct CDR3 sequences, roughly 5% of which show up once; 20% to 30% is in the top ten. Sample: PBMCs, taken at surgery. Receptor source: a female donor with early-stage non-small cell lung cancer. Each CDR3 is given without its conserved first and last residue. The order of the fields is V gene, clone size, CDR3 protein. Expanded clones get a size class; other rows say once, few or many, or leave the size out.

TRBV27 | NA | ASSLSSWQGYSPLH
TRBV12-5 | many | ASGLWNTEAF
TRBV12-3/TRBV12-4 | NA | ASSLSLTYEQY
TRBV11-1 | few | ASSLSGWGGTEAF
TRBV7-8 | few | ASSLRGDRATGELF
TRBV4-3 | many | ASSQTGGAFYGYT
TRBV5-4 | NA | ASSLPGSGGYNEQF
TRBV2 | many | ASSWGTGYTDTQY
TRBV10-3 | many | AISDYYEQY
TRBV7-9 | NA | ASILWGREETQY
TRBV5-1 | many | ASSFGIANYGYT
TRBV13 | many | ASSLGPGLAATDTQY
TRBV7-2 | many | ASSLAGGSEQF
TRBV28 | once | ASSFLGIINQPQH
TRBV20-1 | many | SAPKTGSYNEQF
TRBV28 | many | ASSLLAYNSPLH
TRBV6-2/TRBV6-3 | many | ASTLAGTDTQY
TRBV12-3/TRBV12-4 | NA | ASSFSGTEAF
TRBV18 | NA | ASSGQVISNQPQH
TRBV3-2 | few | ASSPKFGHSNTGELF